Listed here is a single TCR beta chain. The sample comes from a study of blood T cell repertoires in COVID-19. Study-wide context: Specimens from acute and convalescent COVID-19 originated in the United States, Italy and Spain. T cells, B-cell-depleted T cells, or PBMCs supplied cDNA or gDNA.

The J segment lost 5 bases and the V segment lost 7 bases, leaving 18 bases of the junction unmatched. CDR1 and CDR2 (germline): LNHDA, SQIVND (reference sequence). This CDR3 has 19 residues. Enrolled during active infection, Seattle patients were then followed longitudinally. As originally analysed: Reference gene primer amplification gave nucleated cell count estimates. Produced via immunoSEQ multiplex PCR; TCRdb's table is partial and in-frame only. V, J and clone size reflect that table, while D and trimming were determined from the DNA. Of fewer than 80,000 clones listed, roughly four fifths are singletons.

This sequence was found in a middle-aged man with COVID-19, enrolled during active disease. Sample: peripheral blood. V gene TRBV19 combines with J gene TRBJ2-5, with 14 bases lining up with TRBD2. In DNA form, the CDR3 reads TGTGCCAGTACCCTCCACCCGACTAGCGGGGGGGCGAGGGGGGAGACCCAGTACTTC. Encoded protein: CASTLHPTSGGARGETQYF.